A selection of T cell receptor beta chains follows, all from one sample in a study of technical replicates of blood from a few donors. Data came from immunoSEQ multiplex PCR; TCRdb stores just in-frame clones and leaves some out. The table has some 70,000 clones, roughly 95% seen once. Sequenced input: T cells isolated from PBMCs. These receptors were taken from a human donor in good health. The CDR3 runs from the conserved cysteine through the conserved F or W. A D gene is named only where the DNA matches it firmly. Size is omitted from some rows. Given values are once, few, many or a class for expanded clones.

V	size	D	J	DNA	CDR3
TRBV7-9	few	TRBD1	TRBJ2-7	TGTGCCAGCAGCTCAACCGACAGGGGCAGGCACTTC	CASSSTDRGRHF
TRBV29-1	few	.	TRBJ1-6	TGCACCTTTATCCCGGCGGATTCACCCCTCCACTTT	CTFIPADSPLHF
TRBV11-1	.	.	TRBJ2-1	TGTGCCAGCAGCTCCGGGACACCGTCCTACAATGAGCAGTTCTTC	CASSSGTPSYNEQFF
TRBV7-9	once	TRBD1	TRBJ2-7	TGTGCCAGCAGCTTCCCTCTTGGACAGGGGGGTACCTACGAGCAGTACTTC	CASSFPLGQGGTYEQYF
TRBV19	.	TRBD2	TRBJ2-7	TGTGCCAGTACACCGGGACTAGGAACCTACGAGCAGTACTTC	CASTPGLGTYEQYF
TRBV7-3	few	.	TRBJ2-7	TGTGCCAGCAGCTTAACGTCTAGCAACGAGCAGTACTTC	CASSLTSSNEQYF
TRBV6-1	.	.	TRBJ2-7	TGTGCCAGCACCACCCCAGTCTACGAGCAGTACTTC	CASTTPVYEQYF
TRBV6-1	.	.	TRBJ2-3	TGTGCCAGCAGTGAAGCGCTGGGGGGGCAATATACGCAGTATTTT	CASSEALGGQYTQYF
TRBV4-2	.	TRBD1	TRBJ1-6	TGTGCCAGCAGCCAACCCGGGACAGGGGGCGATTCACCCCTCCACTTT	CASSQPGTGGDSPLHF
TRBV19	.	.	TRBJ1-4	TGTGCCAGTACCAGACAGGAAAATGAAAAACTGTTTTTT	CASTRQENEKLFF
TRBV28	.	.	TRBJ1-1	TGTGCCAGCGTGCAGGACATACCCTTGAACACTGAAGCTTTCTTT	CASVQDIPLNTEAFF
TRBV5-1	.	.	TRBJ2-7	TGCGCCAGCAGCCCCGGCCGACGGGGGGCGATCGAGCAGTACTTC	CASSPGRRGAIEQYF
TRBV6-1	.	.	TRBJ1-1	TGTGCCAGCAGTAAGTACAGGGCTAACACTGAAGCTTTCTTT	CASSKYRANTEAFF
TRBV5-1	.	.	TRBJ2-2	TGCGCCAGCAGCTTGGAACTAGGGACCGGGGAGCTGTTTTTT	CASSLELGTGELFF
TRBV11-2	.	TRBD1	TRBJ2-1	TGTGCCAGCAGCCGAATCCGGGACAGGGACTACAATGAGCAGTTCTTC	CASSRIRDRDYNEQFF